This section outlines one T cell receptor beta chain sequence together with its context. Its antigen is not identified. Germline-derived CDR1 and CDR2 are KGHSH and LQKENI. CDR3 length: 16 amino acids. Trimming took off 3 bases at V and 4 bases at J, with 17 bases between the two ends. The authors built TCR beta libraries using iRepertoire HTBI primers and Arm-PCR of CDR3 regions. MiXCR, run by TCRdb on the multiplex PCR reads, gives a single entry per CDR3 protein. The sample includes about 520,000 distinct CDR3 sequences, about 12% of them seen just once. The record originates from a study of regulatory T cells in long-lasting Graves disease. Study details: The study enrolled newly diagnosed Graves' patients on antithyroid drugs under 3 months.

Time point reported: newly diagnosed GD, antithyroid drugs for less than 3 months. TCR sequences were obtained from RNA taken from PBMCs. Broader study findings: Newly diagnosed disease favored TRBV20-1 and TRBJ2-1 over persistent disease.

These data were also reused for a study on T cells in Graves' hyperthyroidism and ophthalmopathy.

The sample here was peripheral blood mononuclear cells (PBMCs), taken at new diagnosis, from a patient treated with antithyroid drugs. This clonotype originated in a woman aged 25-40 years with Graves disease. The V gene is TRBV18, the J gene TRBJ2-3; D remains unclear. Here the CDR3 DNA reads TGTGCCAGCTCACCGGAGACTCCTATGCTTCCAGATACGCAGTATTTT. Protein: CASSPETPMLPDTQYF. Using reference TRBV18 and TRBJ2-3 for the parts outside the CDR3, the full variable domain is NAGVMQNPRHLVRRRGQEARLRCSPMKGHSHVYWYRQLPEEGLKFMVYLQKENIIDESGMPKERFSAEFPKEGPSILRIQQVVRGDSAAYFCASSPETPMLPDTQYFGPGTRLTVL.